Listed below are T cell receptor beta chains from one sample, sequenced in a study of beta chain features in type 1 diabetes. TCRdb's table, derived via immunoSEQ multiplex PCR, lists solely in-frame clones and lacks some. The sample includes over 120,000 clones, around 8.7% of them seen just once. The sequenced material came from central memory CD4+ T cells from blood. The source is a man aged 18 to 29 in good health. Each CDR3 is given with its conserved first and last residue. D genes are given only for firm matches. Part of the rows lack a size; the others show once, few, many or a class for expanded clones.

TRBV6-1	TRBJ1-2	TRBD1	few	TGTGCCAGCAGGCTCATACAGGGGGAAGGGGGCTACACCTTC	CASRLIQGEGGYTF
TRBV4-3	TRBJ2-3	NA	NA	TGCGCCAGCAGCCAAGATCCTCAGGTTATAGATACGCAGTATTTT	CASSQDPQVIDTQYF
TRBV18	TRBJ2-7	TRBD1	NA	TGTGCCAGCTCAGGAGGACAGGGGGGCGAGCAGTACTTC	CASSGGQGGEQYF
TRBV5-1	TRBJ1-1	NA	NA	TGCGCCAGCAAACCAGGGTCCGGATTGGACACTGAAGCTTTCTTT	CASKPGSGLDTEAFF
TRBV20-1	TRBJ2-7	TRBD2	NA	TGCGGGGGGACTAGGGATGACGAGCAGTACTTC	CGGTRDDEQYF
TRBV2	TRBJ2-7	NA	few	TGTGCCAGCAGAAGCGGCCTCGAGCAGTACTTC	CASRSGLEQYF
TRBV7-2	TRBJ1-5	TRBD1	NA	TGTGCCAGCAGCCTCGACAGGGATGGTGGGCCCCAGCATTTT	CASSLDRDGGPQHF
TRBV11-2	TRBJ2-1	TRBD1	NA	TGTGCCAGCAGTCGATCGGACTCGGGACAGGGACGCAATGAGCAGTTCTTC	CASSRSDSGQGRNEQFF
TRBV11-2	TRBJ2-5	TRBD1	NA	TGTGCCAGCAGCTCGGGAGACAGGGGGCTTCAAGAGACCCAGTACTTC	CASSSGDRGLQETQYF
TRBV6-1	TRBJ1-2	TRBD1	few	TGTGCCAGCAGTGCAGGGGGCCGTGGCTACACCTTC	CASSAGGRGYTF
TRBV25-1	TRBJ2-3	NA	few	TGTGCCAGCAGTGAATCCTTGGGACTTGCTAGCACAGATACGCAGTATTTT	CASSESLGLASTDTQYF
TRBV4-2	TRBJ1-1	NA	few	TGTGCCAGCAGCCAAGTAGTCAGGGGACCCCGGAGTGCTGAAGCTTTCTTT	CASSQVVRGPRSAEAFF
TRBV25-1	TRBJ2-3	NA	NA	TGTGCCAGCAGTGAATTCGCGACAGGACGAAGCACAGATACGCAGTATTTT	CASSEFATGRSTDTQYF
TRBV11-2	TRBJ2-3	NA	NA	TGTGCCAGCAGCCGCCGGGACAATCAACGCACAGATACGCAGTATTTT	CASSRRDNQRTDTQYF
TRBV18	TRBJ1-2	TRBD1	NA	TGTGCCAGCTCCCCGCCGACAGGGAATGGCTACACCTTC	CASSPPTGNGYTF
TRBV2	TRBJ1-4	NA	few	TGTGCCAGCAGTTTGACGGAGGAAAAACTGTTTTTT	CASSLTEEKLFF
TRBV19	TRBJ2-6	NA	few	TGTGCCAGTAGTATGGTTTCGGGCGGGGGCGGCTCGGGGGCCAACGTCCTGACTTTC	CASSMVSGGGGSGANVLTF
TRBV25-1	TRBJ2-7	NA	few	TGTGCCAGCAGTGAATTGCGGGTCGACGCCTCCTACGAGCAGTACTTC	CASSELRVDASYEQYF
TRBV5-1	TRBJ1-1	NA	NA	TGCGCCAGCAGCTTCCGGGAGAGCACTGAAGCTTTCTTT	CASSFRESTEAFF
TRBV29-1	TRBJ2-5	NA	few	TGCAGCGTTTTAGGAGGAATTAGGGAGACCCAGTACTTC	CSVLGGIRETQYF
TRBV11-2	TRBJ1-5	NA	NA	TGTGCCAGCAGCTCCGGCTCAGGGCCCAATCAGCCCCAGCATTTT	CASSSGSGPNQPQHF
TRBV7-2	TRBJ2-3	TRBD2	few	TGTGCCAGCCGGACTAGCGGGGGGGCGTTTAGGTCTACGCAGTATTTT	CASRTSGGAFRSTQYF
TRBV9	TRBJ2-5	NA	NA	TGTGCCAGCAGCGCGACTCTTCAAGAGACCCAGTACTTC	CASSATLQETQYF
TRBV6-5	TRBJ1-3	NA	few	TGTGCCAGCAGTTACTCGAGACACTCTGGAAACACCATATATTTT	CASSYSRHSGNTIYF
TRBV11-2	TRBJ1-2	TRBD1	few	TGTGCCAGCAGCTCGGGACAGGGGCATTATGGCTACACCTTC	CASSSGQGHYGYTF
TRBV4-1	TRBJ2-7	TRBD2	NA	TGCGCCAGCAGCCAGGGACTAGCGGGGGTCCTGGGTGAGCAGTACTTC	CASSQGLAGVLGEQYF
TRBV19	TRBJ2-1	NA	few	TGTGCCAGTAGTGCGAAACAGGGATTCAATGAGCAGTTCTTC	CASSAKQGFNEQFF
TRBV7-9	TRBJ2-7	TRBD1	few	TGTGCCAGCAGTTCCGGGACAGGGGGCTACGAGCAGTACTTC	CASSSGTGGYEQYF
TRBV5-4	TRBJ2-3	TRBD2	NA	TGTGCCAGCAGCTTGGGGACTAGCGGGGGGGTAGATACGCAGTATTTT	CASSLGTSGGVDTQYF
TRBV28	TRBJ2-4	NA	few	TGTGCCAGCAGTTTAGAAGGGGAAGCCAAAAACATTCAGTACTTC	CASSLEGEAKNIQYF